The sequence of this TCR beta chain was determined in a study of cytomegalovirus exposure and HLA in healthy donors. Whole-study findings and limits: Later on, an analysis tied around 17,000 TCR beta sequences to HLA alleles at 0.05 false discovery rate.

Regarding this clone: Its antigen is not identified.

It was with 60 Vbeta and 13 Jbeta primers that the PCR ran. Profiling relied on immunoSEQ multiplex PCR, and the TCRdb table lists in-frame clones only, not all of them. This table has about 100,000 clones, about 83% appearing once. This CDR3 has 13 amino acids. CDR1 and CDR2 from the germline V gene are SEHNR and FQNEAQ (reference sequence). Trimming pared 5 bases from V and 7 bases from J, leaving 12 bases between. Sequenced sample: PBMCs. The clonotype comes from a female donor in good health and CMV-seropositive. The chain joins TRBV7-9 to TRBJ2-1, with D tentatively TRBD1 (6 bases). CDR3: CASSRIQGNEQFF. CDR3 coding DNA: TGTGCCAGCAGCAGGATACAGGGTAATGAGCAGTTCTTC.